This entry concerns a single T cell receptor (beta chain). This record comes from a study of OX40 agonist ivuxolimab in advanced cancers. Here immunoSEQ multiplex PCR was the method, and the copy in TCRdb shows in-frame clones only, minus some. The data contain around 20,000 clones, 70% to 90% of them seen just once; the ten biggest clones take up 20% to 25%. V was pared by 7 bases and J by 5 bases, with 25 bases between. The germline V gene has CDR1 SEHNR and CDR2 FQNEAQ (reference sequence). This CDR3 has 17 residues. The chain is built from TRBV7-9 and TRBJ2-3; tentative D call: TRBD2 (5 bases). The sequenced sample was CD4+ or CD8+ T cells sorted from blood, obtained in a trial of the OX40 agonist ivuxolimab. The source is an adult with an advanced solid tumor such as melanoma, head and neck, liver or kidney cancer. The chain's CDR3 is CASISLSSETSRDTQYF. In DNA form, the CDR3 reads TGTGCCAGCATTAGCTTATCCTCGGAAACTAGTCGAGATACGCAGTATTTT.